This TCR beta chain was identified in a study of shared clonotypes between healthy human individuals. Points from the study as a whole: Among the subsets, naive ones generally showed larger estimated richness than memory ones.

To note about this clone: The target antigen is unknown.

This table comes from immunoSEQ multiplex PCR, and its TCRdb copy is limited to in-frame clones, with some not included. The data show about 820,000 clones, 80% to 95% seen once. Germline CDR1 SGDLS, CDR2 YYNGEE. The CDR3 consists of 13 residues. V gave up 3 bases and J gave up 13 bases, with 17 bases separating them. Naive CD8 cells, CD45RO-negative and positively selected for CCR7, excluded terminally differentiated effector memory CD45RA+ cells. The sequencing input was naive CD8+ T cells sorted from blood. This receptor was obtained from a man aged 25 to 45 in good health. V and J are TRBV9 and TRBJ1-3; D is perhaps TRBD1 (6 bases). The CDR3 DNA reads as TGTGCCAGCAGCGGGCCGGGGGCGGTTAAAATATATTTT. It yields the protein CASSGPGAVKIYF.